This T cell receptor beta chain originates from a study of long-term antiretroviral therapy in people with HIV. Study-wide context: In the earliest collections, sampling predates the 2015 immediate-ART recommendation by about a decade. Regarding the study as a whole: Those clones which expanded before ART made up the dominant part of the repertoire at all time points. On ART adherence, viral resistance or therapy changes, no data were available. Blood obtained between the mid-2000s and the late 2010s may reflect older ART regimens.

On this clone: Its target is unknown.

V gave up 5 bases and J gave up 3 bases, with 15 bases separating them. The CDR3 covers 15 residues. Germline V lookup: CDR1 LNHDA, CDR2 SQIVND (reference sequence). The authors ran the immunoSEQ assay, v3.0, at survey level. Only in-frame clones appear in the TCRdb table, and some are missing; sequencing was by immunoSEQ multiplex PCR. This table has about 21,000 clones, 70% to 80% appearing once. Sequencing used unsorted PBMCs, obtained 2.2 years after starting antiretroviral therapy. The chain uses TRBV19 and TRBJ2-3; either TRBD1 or TRBD2 may fit D (5 bases each). The source is a man between 50 and 59 years old with HIV. CDR3 region: CASSLGTWGTDTQYF. The CDR3 bases are TGTGCCAGTAGTCTCGGGACCTGGGGAACAGATACGCAGTATTTT.